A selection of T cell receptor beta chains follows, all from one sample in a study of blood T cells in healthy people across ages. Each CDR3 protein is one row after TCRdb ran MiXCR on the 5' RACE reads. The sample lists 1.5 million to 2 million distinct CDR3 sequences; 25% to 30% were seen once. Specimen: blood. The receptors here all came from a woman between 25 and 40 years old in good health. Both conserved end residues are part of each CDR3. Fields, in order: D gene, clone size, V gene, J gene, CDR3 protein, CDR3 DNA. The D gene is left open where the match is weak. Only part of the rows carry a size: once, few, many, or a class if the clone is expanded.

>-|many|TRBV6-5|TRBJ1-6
CASSYRRSYNSPLHF
TGTGCCAGCAGTTACCGACGCTCCTATAATTCACCCCTCCACTTT
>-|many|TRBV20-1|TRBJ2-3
CSARDRLIAATSTDTQYF
TGCAGTGCTAGAGATCGGTTGATAGCGGCTACTAGCACAGATACGCAGTATTTT
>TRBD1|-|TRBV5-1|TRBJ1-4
CASSRRQGSNEKLFF
TGCGCCAGCAGCCGCAGACAGGGGAGTAATGAAAAACTGTTTTTT
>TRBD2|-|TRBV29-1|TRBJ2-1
CSVEGLAGFCNEQFF
TGCAGCGTGGAAGGACTAGCGGGTTTCTGCAATGAGCAGTTCTTC
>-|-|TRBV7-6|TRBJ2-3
CASSLMGSFSDTQYF
TGTGCCAGCAGCTTAATGGGCTCTTTCTCAGATACGCAGTATTTT
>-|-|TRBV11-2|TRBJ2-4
CASSPTGTQKNIQYF
TGTGCCAGCAGCCCCACAGGAACCCAGAAAAACATTCAGTACTTC
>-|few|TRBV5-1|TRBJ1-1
CASSFTASMNTEAFF
TGCGCCAGCAGCTTCACAGCAAGTATGAACACTGAAGCTTTCTTT
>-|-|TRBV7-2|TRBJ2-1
CASSPGLSNEQFF
TGTGCCAGCAGCCCGGGACTCAGCAATGAGCAGTTCTTC
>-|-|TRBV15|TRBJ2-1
CATSYGSYNEQFF
TGTGCCACCTCATACGGCTCCTACAATGAGCAGTTCTTC
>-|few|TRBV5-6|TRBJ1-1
CASSWAGVNTEAFF
TGTGCCAGCAGCTGGGCAGGGGTGAACACTGAAGCTTTCTTT
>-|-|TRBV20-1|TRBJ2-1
CSAREPSRSYNKQFF
TGCAGTGCTAGAGAGCCAAGCCGCTCCTACAATAAGCAGTTCTTC
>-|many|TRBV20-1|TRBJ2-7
CSARDLYEQYF
TGCAGTGCTAGAGATCTTTACGAGCAGTACTTC
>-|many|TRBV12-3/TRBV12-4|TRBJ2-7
CASSLEDSFSYEQYF
TGTGCCAGCAGTTTGGAGGACTCCTTCTCCTACGAGCAGTACTTC
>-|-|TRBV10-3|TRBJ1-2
CAISESGEDVYGYTF
TGTGCCATCAGTGAGTCGGGGGAGGACGTCTATGGCTACACCTTC
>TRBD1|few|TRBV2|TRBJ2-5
CASSETGVKETQYF
TGTGCCAGCAGTGAAACAGGGGTGAAAGAGACCCAGTACTTC
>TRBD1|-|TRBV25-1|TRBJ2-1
CANSEFAGQGNNEQFF
TGTGCCAACAGTGAATTTGCCGGACAGGGGAACAATGAGCAGTTCTTC
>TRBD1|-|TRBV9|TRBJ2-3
CASSVGTGSFSTDTQYF
TGTGCCAGCAGCGTAGGGACAGGGTCATTTAGCACAGATACGCAGTATTTT
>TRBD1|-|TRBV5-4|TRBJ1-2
CASSLEQGVYGYTF
TGTGCCAGCAGCTTAGAACAGGGGGTATATGGCTACACCTTC
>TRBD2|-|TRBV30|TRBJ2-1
CAWGLAGGREQFF
TGTGCCTGGGGACTAGCGGGAGGTCGTGAGCAGTTCTTC
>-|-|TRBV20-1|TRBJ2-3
CSATGRGGTDTQYF
TGCAGTGCTACGGGGAGGGGGGGCACAGATACGCAGTATTTT
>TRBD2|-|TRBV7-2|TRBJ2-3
CASSPIPGGSGSTDTQYF
TGTGCCAGCAGCCCAATACCGGGGGGGTCGGGGAGCACAGATACGCAGTATTTT
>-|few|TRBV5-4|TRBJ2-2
CASSPKLATNTGELFF
TGTGCCAGCAGCCCTAAACTAGCAACGAACACCGGGGAGCTGTTTTTT
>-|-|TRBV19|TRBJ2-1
CASSRRQPNEQFF
TGTGCCAGTAGTCGTCGACAGCCCAATGAGCAGTTCTTC
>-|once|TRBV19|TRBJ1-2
CASSFINYGYTF
TGTGCCAGTAGTTTCATTAACTATGGCTACACCTTC
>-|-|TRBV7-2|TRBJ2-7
CASSPGAYSYEQYF
TGTGCCAGCAGCCCAGGAGCGTATTCCTACGAGCAGTACTTC
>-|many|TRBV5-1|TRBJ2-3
CASGPAVSTDTQYF
TGCGCCAGCGGTCCAGCGGTTAGCACAGATACGCAGTATTTT
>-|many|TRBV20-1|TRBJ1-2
CSASYRAVNYGYTF
TGCAGTGCTAGCTACAGGGCAGTTAACTATGGCTACACCTTC
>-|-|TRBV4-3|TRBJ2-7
CASSQDFVGDYEQYF
TGCGCCAGCAGCCAAGATTTTGTGGGGGACTACGAGCAGTACTTC
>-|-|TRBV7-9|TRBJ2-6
CASSLAGMGANVLTF
TGTGCCAGCAGCTTAGCAGGCATGGGGGCCAACGTCCTGACTTTC
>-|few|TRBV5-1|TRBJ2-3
CASSNWIRVADTQYF
TGCGCCAGCAGCAACTGGATCAGGGTGGCAGATACGCAGTATTTT
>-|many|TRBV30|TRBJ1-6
CAWSVPDSGSYNSPLHF
TGTGCCTGGAGTGTACCCGACAGTGGCTCCTATAATTCACCCCTCCACTTT
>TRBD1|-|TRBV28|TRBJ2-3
CASSFTRGAGTGADTQYF
TGTGCCAGCAGTTTTACGCGCGGGGCCGGGACAGGGGCAGATACGCAGTATTTT
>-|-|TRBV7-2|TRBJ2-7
CASSSSGPPTYEQYF
TGTGCCAGCAGCTCCTCCGGACCCCCGACCTACGAGCAGTACTTC
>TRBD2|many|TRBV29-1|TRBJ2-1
CSVEGLAGGSSYNEQFF
TGCAGCGTTGAAGGTCTAGCGGGAGGGAGCTCCTACAATGAGCAGTTCTTC
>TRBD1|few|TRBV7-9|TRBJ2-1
CASSPTGGSGNEQFF
TGTGCCAGCAGCCCAACAGGGGGGTCAGGCAATGAGCAGTTCTTC
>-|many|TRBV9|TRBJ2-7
CASSVGGGSPYEQYF
TGTGCCAGCAGCGTAGGTGGAGGGTCGCCCTACGAGCAGTACTTC
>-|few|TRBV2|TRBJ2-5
CASTRRLTETQYF
TGTGCCAGCACCCGAAGACTAACTGAGACCCAGTACTTC
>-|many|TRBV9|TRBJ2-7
CASSVDQGYEQYF
TGTGCCAGCAGCGTAGACCAGGGTTACGAGCAGTACTTC
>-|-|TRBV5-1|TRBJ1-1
CASSFTQTANTEAFF
TGCGCCAGCAGCTTTACCCAGACAGCGAACACTGAAGCTTTCTTT
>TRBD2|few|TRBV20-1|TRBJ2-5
CSAVPAGVGETQYF
TGCAGTGCTGTCCCGGCGGGGGTGGGGGAGACCCAGTACTTC
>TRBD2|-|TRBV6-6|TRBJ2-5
CASSLAGGGEAQYF
TGTGCCAGCAGCCTAGCGGGGGGTGGAGAGGCCCAGTACTTC
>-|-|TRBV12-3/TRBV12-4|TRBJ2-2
CASSFNAGELFF
TGTGCCAGCAGTTTTAATGCCGGGGAGCTGTTTTTT
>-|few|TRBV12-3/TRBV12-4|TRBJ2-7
CASSSGTNDYEQYF
TGTGCCAGTTCCTCCGGGACGAATGACTACGAGCAGTACTTC
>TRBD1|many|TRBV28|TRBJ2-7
CASSAQGASEQYF
TGTGCCAGCAGTGCGCAGGGGGCGAGCGAGCAGTACTTC
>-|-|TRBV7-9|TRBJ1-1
CASTLRSGVSKNTEAFF
TGTGCCAGCACCCTACGAAGCGGCGTGTCTAAGAACACTGAAGCTTTCTTT
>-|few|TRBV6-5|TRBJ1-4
CASSYGVPGRREKLFF
TGTGCCAGCAGTTACGGGGTCCCAGGGAGGCGTGAAAAACTGTTTTTT
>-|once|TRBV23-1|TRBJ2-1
CASRQSDGDNEQFF
TGCGCCAGCAGGCAATCGGACGGAGACAATGAGCAGTTCTTC
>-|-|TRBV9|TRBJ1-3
CASSERITSGNTIYF
TGTGCCAGCAGCGAACGTATCACCTCTGGAAACACCATATATTTT
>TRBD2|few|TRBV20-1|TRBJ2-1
CSARDLAGVWDEQFF
TGCAGTGCTAGAGATCTAGCGGGGGTGTGGGATGAGCAGTTCTTC
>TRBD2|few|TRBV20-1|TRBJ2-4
CSARDSGAGNIQYF
TGCAGTGCTAGAGATAGCGGGGCTGGGAACATTCAGTACTTC
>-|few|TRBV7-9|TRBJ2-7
CASSQRAVYEQYF
TGTGCCAGCAGTCAACGGGCTGTTTACGAGCAGTACTTC
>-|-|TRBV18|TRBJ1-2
CASRPTGKGVPGYTF
TGTGCCAGCAGGCCGACCGGGAAGGGTGTCCCTGGCTACACCTTC
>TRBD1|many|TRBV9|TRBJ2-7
CASSVGRGTYEQYF
TGTGCCAGCAGCGTAGGCAGGGGGACCTACGAGCAGTACTTC
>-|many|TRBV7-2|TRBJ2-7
CASSLERASYEQYF
TGTGCCAGCAGCTTGGAGCGGGCCTCCTACGAGCAGTACTTC